These T cell receptor beta chains were read from a single sample in a study of blood T cell repertoires in COVID-19. Profiling relied on immunoSEQ multiplex PCR, and the TCRdb table lists in-frame clones only, not all of them. The table lists around 86,000 clones, approximately 85% of them singletons. The sequenced sample consisted of peripheral blood. All receptors come from a human donor in a cohort sampled during active COVID-19. The CDR3 runs from the conserved cysteine through the conserved F or W. D genes are given only for firm matches. Clone size appears in some rows only: once, few, many, or a class for an expanded clone.

v_call,j_call,clone_size,d_call,cdr3_aa,cdr3_nt
TRBV9,TRBJ2-3,NA,TRBD2,CASSVETSGAGDTQYF,TGTGCCAGCAGCGTAGAGACTAGCGGGGCTGGAGATACGCAGTATTTT
TRBV9,TRBJ1-4,NA,NA,CASSVDPRGSNEKLFF,TGTGCCAGCAGCGTAGATCCAAGGGGGTCTAATGAAAAACTGTTTTTT
TRBV5-1,TRBJ2-5,NA,TRBD2,CASSPRASGDLTQYF,TGCGCCAGCAGCCCCCGGGCTAGCGGGGATCTCACCCAGTACTTC
TRBV28,TRBJ2-7,NA,NA,CASSFGGHDEQYF,TGTGCCAGCAGTTTCGGAGGGCATGACGAGCAGTACTTC
TRBV5-8,TRBJ1-4,few,TRBD1,CASSFGTGITNEKLFF,TGTGCCAGCAGCTTCGGGACAGGGATAACTAATGAAAAACTGTTTTTT
TRBV5-6,TRBJ1-4,NA,NA,CASSPRRKANEKLFF,TGTGCCAGCAGCCCGCGGAGGAAGGCGAATGAAAAACTGTTTTTT
TRBV5-4,TRBJ2-1,NA,TRBD2,CASSSISGGGEFF,TGTGCCAGCAGCTCAATTAGCGGGGGAGGAGAGTTCTTC
TRBV5-1,TRBJ1-4,NA,NA,CASSFTGGINEKLFF,TGCGCCAGCAGCTTTACGGGGGGGATTAATGAAAAACTGTTTTTT
TRBV28,TRBJ2-1,NA,TRBD2,CASSVAGERDNEQFF,TGTGCCAGCAGTGTAGCGGGAGAGAGGGACAATGAGCAGTTCTTC
TRBV18,TRBJ1-5,NA,NA,CASSPTGNGNQPQHF,TGTGCCAGCTCACCGACGGGGAACGGCAATCAGCCCCAGCATTTT
TRBV5-5,TRBJ1-4,NA,TRBD1,CASSLGDRVFVNEKLFF,TGTGCCAGCAGCTTAGGGGACAGGGTCTTCGTTAATGAAAAACTGTTTTTT
TRBV5-1,TRBJ2-5,NA,NA,CASSLNGMQETQYF,TGCGCCAGCAGCTTAAACGGGATGCAAGAGACCCAGTACTTC
TRBV7-2,TRBJ2-4,NA,TRBD2,CASSLRTSGGTKNIQYF,TGTGCCAGCAGCTTGAGGACTAGCGGAGGGACCAAAAACATTCAGTACTTC
TRBV7-3,TRBJ2-7,few,NA,CASSFPLEVFYEYEQYF,TGTGCCAGCAGCTTCCCTCTTGAGGTATTCTACGAATACGAGCAGTACTTC
TRBV6-5,TRBJ2-2,NA,NA,CASSYRLGAAGELFF,TGTGCCAGCAGTTATAGATTGGGAGCCGCCGGGGAGCTGTTTTTT
TRBV7-9,TRBJ2-1,NA,NA,CASNREGAINNEQFF,TGTGCCAGCAACCGTGAGGGCGCCATAAACAATGAGCAGTTCTTC